This section outlines one TCR beta chain sequence together with its context. Its cognate antigen has yet to be identified. Base qualities were left out, and no much larger clone turns up one base away. The data were taken from a study of T cell repertoires in aging, cancer and after chemotherapy (dated 2019 in TCRdb). For context, the study as a whole: Donors spanned six age groups from 30 or younger to 70 or older, with at least three individuals per group. In the hematological group, paired pre- and post-chemotherapy samples were obtained from chronic lymphocytic leukemia patients treated with fludarabine- or bendamustine-based regimens. In total, the full dataset held 8.5 million to 9.5 million TCR reads. The study profiled peripheral blood TCR beta repertoires from healthy donors and cancer patients to examine immunoaging and T cell reconstitution after chemotherapy. Alongside under 100 healthy donors serving as a reference group, the cohort included some 220 cancer patients, of whom approximately 94 had hematological cancers and 124 had solid cancers. The study at large found these results: Declining TCR diversity with age in healthy donors was mainly explained by loss of richness; in cancer patients, loss of evenness also contributed. An increase in median generation probability over the chemotherapy interval was observed in both cancer cohorts, suggesting that the repertoire was reconstituted through rebound thymic output. Hematological cancer patients had infiltration of lymphoid organs, and this infiltration may itself impair thymic emigration or peripheral T cell expansion. Compared with age-matched healthy donors, untreated patients with either hematological or solid cancers had significantly lower TCR diversity in the blood along with higher clonality. According to the authors, the repertoire data do not allow conclusions to be drawn about immunological memory after chemotherapy.

Using a mixed TRB-A/B primer pool, multiplex touch-down PCR amplified rearranged TRB sequences covering the V, D and J segments. Two consecutive PCR reactions with Phusion HS II polymerase added Illumina adapters and sample indices to the amplicons. The amplicons were purified from gel with the NucleoSpin Gel and PCR Clean-up kit and then assessed with Qubit and an Agilent 2100 Bioanalyzer. Sequencing of libraries was carried out on an Illumina MiSeq in 600-cycle, single-indexed, paired-end runs. As for how the authors treated the data: MiXCR versions 2.12 and 3.0.5 were used to process TRB sequences. Each unique CDR3 nucleotide sequence was counted as one clone, and only productive sequences with at least two reads were retained. The repertoire metrics were Shannon diversity, evenness, clonality (calculated as one minus evenness), and diversity profiles parameterized by alpha from 0 to 5. Generation probabilities of clones in paired pre- and post-chemotherapy samples were computed with the IGoR algorithm. TCRdb cleaned the public reads at Q25 with fastp, built clones with MiXCR and kept in-frame beta chains. Rows matching on CDR3 protein sequence are summarized as one entry with the most common DNA and genes. The V and J calls and clone size come from TCRdb's table, not from the authors' own analysis. This sample has around 13,000 distinct CDR3 sequences in its table, and about 29% of those were observed once. 8% to 10% of the sample belongs to the ten largest clones.

Instead of sorted cells or RNA, genomic DNA extracted from peripheral blood served as the source for amplifying TCR beta rearrangements. Sequencing used blood. The TCR comes from a human donor with a blood cancer.

The sequenced DNA is TGTGCCTGGAAGGGATTCTCTAATGAAAAACTGTTTTTT. Its translation is CAWKGFSNEKLFF. The chain is made from TRBV30 and TRBJ1-4; the D gene is not confidently resolved. A distance of 9 bases separates the germline ends of V and J, which lose 4 bases and 3 bases respectively. From the cysteine through the phenylalanine, the CDR3 covers 13 amino acids. Only the CDR3 portion is preserved as DNA: 39 bases, with reading frame beginning at the first base. The CDR1 and CDR2 encoded by the germline V gene (reference sequence) are GTSNPN and SVGIG.